The 14 T cell receptor beta chains below come from one sample, sequenced in a study of cytomegalovirus exposure and HLA in healthy donors. The PCR had 60 Vbeta and 13 Jbeta primers. TCRdb's copy holds only in-frame clones and misses some; the assay was immunoSEQ multiplex PCR. The profile shows approximately 99,000 clones, 55% to 80% of them singletons. The sequencing input was PBMCs. These receptors were collected from a man aged 40-50 years in good health and CMV-seronegative.

This clone was seen a single time. The chain is built from TRBV7-9 and TRBJ1-4; D is unresolved. Trimming removed 5 bases from V and 8 bases from J, with 15 bases in between. Germline CDR1 and CDR2: SEHNR and FQNEAQ (reference sequence). CDR3 length equals 14 residues. CDR3 residues: CASSPRAESEKLFF. Here the CDR3 DNA reads TGTGCCAGCAGCCCCCGAGCCGAAAGCGAAAAACTGTTTTTT.

The chain employs TRBV7-3 and TRBJ2-5, with D perhaps matching TRBD2 (5 bases). Germline loops: CDR1 SGHTA, CDR2 FQGTGA. The CDR3 consists of 13 residues. Trimming pared 5 bases from V and 0 bases from J, leaving 7 bases between. CDR3 region: CASSRGYQETQYF. DNA for the CDR3: TGTGCCAGCAGCCGGGGATACCAAGAGACCCAGTACTTC. The entire variable domain, with the rest obtained from reference TRBV7-3 and TRBJ2-5, is as follows: GAGVSQTPSNKVTEKGKYVELRCDPISGHTALYWYRQSLGQGPEFLIYFQGTGAADDSGLPNDRFFAVRPEGSVSTLKIQRTERGDSAVYLCASSRGYQETQYFGPGTRLLVL.

This chain joins TRBV15 and TRBJ1-2, with 9 bases that match TRBD1. Per the germline V gene, CDR1 is LNHNV and CDR2 is YYDKDF (reference sequence). V shed 1 base and J 0 bases; nucleotides not matched to a gene: 3. The length of the CDR3 is 16 residues. The CDR3 DNA reads as TGTGCCACCAGCAGAGGGACAGGGGAGGCTAACTATGGCTACACCTTC. It codes for CATSRGTGEANYGYTF.

The sample holds a few counts of this clone. This rearrangement joins TRBV5-1 to TRBJ1-2; 9 bases align to TRBD1. This CDR3 has 15 residues. V lost 3 bases to trimming and J lost 2 bases; unmatched junction nucleotides: 5. The V gene's germline CDR1 is SGHRS and CDR2 YFSETQ. The CDR3 spells CASSSLGQGNYGYTF. The CDR3 DNA is TGCGCCAGCAGCTCGCTAGGACAGGGGAACTATGGCTACACCTTC. Supplemented by reference TRBV5-1 and TRBJ1-2, the full variable domain reads KAGVTQTPRYLIKTRGQQVTLSCSPISGHRSVSWYQQTPGQGLQFLFEYFSETQRNKGNFPGRFSGRQFSNSRSEMNVSTLELGDSALYLCASSSLGQGNYGYTFGSGTRLTVV.

The rearrangement joins TRBV30 to TRBJ2-7; perhaps TRBD1 as D (5 bases). V was trimmed by 6 bases and J by 3 bases, leaving 18 bases between them. This CDR3 has 14 amino acids. CDR1 is GTSNPN and CDR2 is SVGIG in the germline V gene (reference sequence). As DNA, the CDR3 is TGTGCCTGTAGGACCGAGACAGTACTCTACGAGCAGTACTTC. This sequence encodes CACRTETVLYEQYF.

V gene TRBV5-4 combines with J gene TRBJ2-3; 11 bases match TRBD2. V shed 0 bases and J 2 bases; nucleotides not matched to a gene: 2. In germline, CDR1 is SGHNT, CDR2 YYREEE (reference sequence). The CDR3 is 16 residues long. The CDR3: CASSLGLAGFTDTQYF. For the CDR3, the DNA is TGTGCCAGCAGCTTGGGACTAGCGGGGTTCACAGATACGCAGTATTTT.

This clone was detected only a few times. J is TRBJ2-5 and V is TRBV19, with D unclear. The CDR3 has 13 residues. Germline V CDR1 and CDR2: LNHDA, SQIVND (reference sequence). The germline V and J ends were trimmed by 3 bases and 3 bases, with 8 bases remaining between them. The CDR3 here is CASSIDMEETQYF. The CDR3 DNA follows: TGTGCCAGTAGTATCGACATGGAAGAGACCCAGTACTTC.

J is TRBJ2-3 and V is TRBV2, with D unclear. The CDR3 sequence is 11 residues long. The V gene lost 6 bases and the J gene lost 6 bases, with 7 bases spanning the gap. Per the germline V gene, CDR1 is SNHLY and CDR2 is FYNNEI. CDR3 sequence reads: CASSPQDTQYF. CDR3 DNA: TGTGCCAGCAGCCCACAGGATACGCAGTATTTT.

In its sample, this clone was seen a few times. The rearrangement links TRBV6-1 to TRBJ2-7; D uncertain. Germline V CDR1 and CDR2: MNHNS, SASEGT. V was pared by 3 bases and J by 9 bases, with 9 bases between. The CDR3 is 11 amino acids. CDR3 nucleotide sequence: TGTGCCAGCAGTGACGTTCTCCGGCAGTACTTC. Protein: CASSDVLRQYF.

The chain recombines TRBV5-6 with TRBJ1-3; 7 bases fit TRBD1. Trimming cost V 0 bases and J 2 bases; bases outside gene matches: 5. Germline loops: CDR1 SGHDT, CDR2 YYEEEE. The CDR3 contains 16 residues. CDR3 nucleotide sequence: TGTGCCAGCAGCTTGGCCAGGGGGAGGCCTGGAAACACCATATATTTT. This encodes CASSLARGRPGNTIYF.

The gene calls are TRBV5-1 and TRBJ2-5, with 8 bases that match TRBD1. Trimming removed 4 bases from V and 3 bases from J; junction bases left unmatched: 8. CDR3 length equals 15 residues. CDR1 is SGHRS, CDR2 YFSETQ, per germline. CDR3 DNA sequence: TGCGCCAGCAGCGCCTGGACAGGGCACGAAGAGACCCAGTACTTC. Translated: CASSAWTGHEETQYF. Based on the CDR3 plus reference TRBV5-1 and TRBJ2-5, the full variable domain is KAGVTQTPRYLIKTRGQQVTLSCSPISGHRSVSWYQQTPGQGLQFLFEYFSETQRNKGNFPGRFSGRQFSNSRSEMNVSTLELGDSALYLCASSAWTGHEETQYFGPGTRLLVL.

The V and J genes are TRBV10-3 and TRBJ1-5; 9 nucleotides agree with TRBD1. Trimming at V came to 7 bases and at J to 5 bases, leaving 3 bases not matched to a gene. The germline V gene has CDR1 ENHRY and CDR2 SYGVKD. The CDR3 is 13 residues long. The CDR3 reads CAINDRGDQPQHF. The CDR3 bases are TGTGCCATCAACGACAGGGGGGATCAGCCCCAGCATTTT.

The chain links TRBV28 to TRBJ1-5; TRBD1 might be the D (5 bases). V lost 2 bases, J lost 0 bases, and 11 bases lay in between. The CDR3 sequence is 16 residues long. CDR1 and CDR2 from the germline V gene are MDHEN and SYDVKM. The CDR3 spells CASSLQGTYSNQPQHF. Here the CDR3 DNA reads TGTGCCAGCAGTTTACAGGGAACTTATAGCAATCAGCCCCAGCATTTT.

This CDR3 reads CASSPGQGFNEQYF. The DNA of the CDR3 is TGCGCCAGCAGCCCAGGACAGGGGTTCAACGAGCAGTACTTC. The chain combines TRBV4-1 with TRBJ2-7, with 9 positions matching TRBD1. This CDR3 has 14 amino acids. The germline gives CDR1 MGHRA, CDR2 YSYEKL. J lost 5 bases, V lost 4 bases, and 6 bases had no gene match.